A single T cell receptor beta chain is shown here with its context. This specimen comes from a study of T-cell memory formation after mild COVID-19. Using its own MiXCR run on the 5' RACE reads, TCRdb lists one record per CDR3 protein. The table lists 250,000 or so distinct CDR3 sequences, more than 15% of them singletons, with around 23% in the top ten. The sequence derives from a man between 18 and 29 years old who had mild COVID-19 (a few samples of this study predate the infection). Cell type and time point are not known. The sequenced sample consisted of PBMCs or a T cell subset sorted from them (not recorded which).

The CDR3 region is CASSLYRLNTEAFF. CDR3 bases: TGTGCCAGCAGTTTGTACAGGCTGAACACTGAAGCTTTCTTT. The chain links TRBV28 to TRBJ1-1; D may be TRBD1 (5 bases). The V gene's germline CDR1 is MDHEN and CDR2 SYDVKM. Trimming removed 3 bases from V and 0 bases from J, with 8 bases in between. The CDR3 length is 14 residues.